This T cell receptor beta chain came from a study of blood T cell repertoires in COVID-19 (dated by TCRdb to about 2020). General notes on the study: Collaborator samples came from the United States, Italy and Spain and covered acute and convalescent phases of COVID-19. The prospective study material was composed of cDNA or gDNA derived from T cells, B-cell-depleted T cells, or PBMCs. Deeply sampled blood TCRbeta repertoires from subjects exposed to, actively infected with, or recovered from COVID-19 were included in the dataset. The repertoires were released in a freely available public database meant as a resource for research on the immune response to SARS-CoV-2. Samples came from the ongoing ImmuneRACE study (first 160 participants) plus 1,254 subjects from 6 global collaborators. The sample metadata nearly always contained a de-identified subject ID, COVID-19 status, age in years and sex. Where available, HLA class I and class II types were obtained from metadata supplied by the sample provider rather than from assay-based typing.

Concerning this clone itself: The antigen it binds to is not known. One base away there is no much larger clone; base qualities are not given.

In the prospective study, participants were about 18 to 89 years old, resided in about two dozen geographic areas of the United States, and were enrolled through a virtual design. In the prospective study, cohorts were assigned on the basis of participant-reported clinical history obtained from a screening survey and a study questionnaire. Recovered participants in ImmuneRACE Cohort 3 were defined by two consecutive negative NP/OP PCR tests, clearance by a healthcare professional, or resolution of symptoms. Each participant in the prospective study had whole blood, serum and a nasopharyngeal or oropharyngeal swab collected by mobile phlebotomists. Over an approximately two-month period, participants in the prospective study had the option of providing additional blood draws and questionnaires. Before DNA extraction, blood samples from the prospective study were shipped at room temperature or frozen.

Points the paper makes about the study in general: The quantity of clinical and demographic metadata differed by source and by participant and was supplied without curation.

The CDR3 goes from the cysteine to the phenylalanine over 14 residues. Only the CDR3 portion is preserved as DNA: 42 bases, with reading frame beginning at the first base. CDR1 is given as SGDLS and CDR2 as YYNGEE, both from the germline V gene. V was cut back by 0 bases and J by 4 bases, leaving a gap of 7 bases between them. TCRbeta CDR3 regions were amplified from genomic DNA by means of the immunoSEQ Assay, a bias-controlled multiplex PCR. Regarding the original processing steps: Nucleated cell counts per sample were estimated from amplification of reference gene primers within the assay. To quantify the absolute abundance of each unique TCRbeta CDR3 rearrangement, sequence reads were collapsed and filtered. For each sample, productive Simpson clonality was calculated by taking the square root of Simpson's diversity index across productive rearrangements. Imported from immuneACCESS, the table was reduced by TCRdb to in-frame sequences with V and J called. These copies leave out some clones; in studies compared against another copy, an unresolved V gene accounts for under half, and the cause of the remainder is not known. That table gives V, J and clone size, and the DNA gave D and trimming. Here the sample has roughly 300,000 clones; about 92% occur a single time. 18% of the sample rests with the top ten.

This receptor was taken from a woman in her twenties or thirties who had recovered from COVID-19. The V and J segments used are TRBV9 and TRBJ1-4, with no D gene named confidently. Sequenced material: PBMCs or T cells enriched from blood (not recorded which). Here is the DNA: TGTGCCAGCAGCGTAGCACCGGTTAATGAAAAACTGTTTTTT. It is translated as CASSVAPVNEKLFF.